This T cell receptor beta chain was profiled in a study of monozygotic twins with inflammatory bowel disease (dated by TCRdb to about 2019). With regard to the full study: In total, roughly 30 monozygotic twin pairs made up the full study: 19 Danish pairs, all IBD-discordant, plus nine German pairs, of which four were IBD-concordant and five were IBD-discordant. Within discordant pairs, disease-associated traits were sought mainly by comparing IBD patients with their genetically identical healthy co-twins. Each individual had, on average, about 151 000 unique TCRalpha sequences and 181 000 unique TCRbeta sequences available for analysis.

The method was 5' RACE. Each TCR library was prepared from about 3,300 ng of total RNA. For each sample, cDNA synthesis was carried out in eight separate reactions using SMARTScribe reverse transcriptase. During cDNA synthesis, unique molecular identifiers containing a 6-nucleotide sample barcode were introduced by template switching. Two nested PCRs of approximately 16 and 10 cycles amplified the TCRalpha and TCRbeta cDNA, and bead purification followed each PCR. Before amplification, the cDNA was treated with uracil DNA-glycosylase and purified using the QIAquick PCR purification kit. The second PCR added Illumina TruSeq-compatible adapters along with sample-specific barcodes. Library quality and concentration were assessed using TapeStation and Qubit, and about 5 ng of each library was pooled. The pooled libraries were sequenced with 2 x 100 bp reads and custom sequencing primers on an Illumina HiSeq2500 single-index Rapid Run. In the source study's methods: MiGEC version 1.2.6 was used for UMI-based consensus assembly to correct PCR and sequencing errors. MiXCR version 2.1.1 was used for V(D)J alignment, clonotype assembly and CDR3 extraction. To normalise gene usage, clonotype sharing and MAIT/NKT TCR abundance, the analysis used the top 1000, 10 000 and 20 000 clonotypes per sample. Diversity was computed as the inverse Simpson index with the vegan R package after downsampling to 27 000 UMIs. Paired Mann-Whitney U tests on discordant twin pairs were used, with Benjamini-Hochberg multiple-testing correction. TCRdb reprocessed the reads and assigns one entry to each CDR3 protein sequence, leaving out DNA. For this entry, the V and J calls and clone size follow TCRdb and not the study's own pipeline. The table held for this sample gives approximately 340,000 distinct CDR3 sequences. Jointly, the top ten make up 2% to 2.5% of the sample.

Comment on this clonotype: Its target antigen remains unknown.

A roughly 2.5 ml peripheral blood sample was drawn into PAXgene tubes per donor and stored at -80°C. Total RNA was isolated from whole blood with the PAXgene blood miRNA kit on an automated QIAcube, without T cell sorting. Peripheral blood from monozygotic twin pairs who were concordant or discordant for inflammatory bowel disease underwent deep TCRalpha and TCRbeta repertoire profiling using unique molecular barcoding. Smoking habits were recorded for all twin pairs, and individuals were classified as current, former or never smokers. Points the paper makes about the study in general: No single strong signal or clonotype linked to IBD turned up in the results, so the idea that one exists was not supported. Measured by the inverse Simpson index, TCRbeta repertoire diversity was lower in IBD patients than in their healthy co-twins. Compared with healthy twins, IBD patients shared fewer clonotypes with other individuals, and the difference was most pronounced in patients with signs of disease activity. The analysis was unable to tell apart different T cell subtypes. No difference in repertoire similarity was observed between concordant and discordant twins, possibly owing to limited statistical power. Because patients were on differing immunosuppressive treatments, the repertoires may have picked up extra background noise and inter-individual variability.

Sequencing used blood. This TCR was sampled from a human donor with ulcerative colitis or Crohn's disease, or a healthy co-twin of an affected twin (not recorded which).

The CDR3 is CASSQERQHYGYTF. The V gene is TRBV4-3 and the J gene is TRBJ1-2. From cysteine to phenylalanine, the CDR3 is 14 amino acids long. Only the protein sequence is given. The germline V gene encodes CDR1 LGHNA and CDR2 YSLEER.